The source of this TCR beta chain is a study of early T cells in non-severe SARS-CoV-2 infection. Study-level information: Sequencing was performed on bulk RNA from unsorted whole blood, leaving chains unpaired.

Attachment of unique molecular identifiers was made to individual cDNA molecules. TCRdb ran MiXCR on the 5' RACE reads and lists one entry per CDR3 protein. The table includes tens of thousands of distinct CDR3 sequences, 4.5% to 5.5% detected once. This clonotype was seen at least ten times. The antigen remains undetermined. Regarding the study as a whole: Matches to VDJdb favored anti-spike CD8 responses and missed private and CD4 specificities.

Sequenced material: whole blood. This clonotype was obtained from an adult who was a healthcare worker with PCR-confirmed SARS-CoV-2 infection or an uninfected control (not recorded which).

The CDR3 DNA is TGTGCCAGCAGCTTACCCGCAGGGAGGTACACCGGGGAGCTGTTTTTT. Amino acid sequence: CASSLPAGRYTGELFF. The chain uses TRBV7-3 and TRBJ2-2; possibly TRBD2 for D (6 bases). This CDR3 has 16 amino acids. The V gene's germline CDR1 is SGHTA and CDR2 FQGTGA. Trimming took 2 bases from V and 3 from J, leaving 13 bases between them.